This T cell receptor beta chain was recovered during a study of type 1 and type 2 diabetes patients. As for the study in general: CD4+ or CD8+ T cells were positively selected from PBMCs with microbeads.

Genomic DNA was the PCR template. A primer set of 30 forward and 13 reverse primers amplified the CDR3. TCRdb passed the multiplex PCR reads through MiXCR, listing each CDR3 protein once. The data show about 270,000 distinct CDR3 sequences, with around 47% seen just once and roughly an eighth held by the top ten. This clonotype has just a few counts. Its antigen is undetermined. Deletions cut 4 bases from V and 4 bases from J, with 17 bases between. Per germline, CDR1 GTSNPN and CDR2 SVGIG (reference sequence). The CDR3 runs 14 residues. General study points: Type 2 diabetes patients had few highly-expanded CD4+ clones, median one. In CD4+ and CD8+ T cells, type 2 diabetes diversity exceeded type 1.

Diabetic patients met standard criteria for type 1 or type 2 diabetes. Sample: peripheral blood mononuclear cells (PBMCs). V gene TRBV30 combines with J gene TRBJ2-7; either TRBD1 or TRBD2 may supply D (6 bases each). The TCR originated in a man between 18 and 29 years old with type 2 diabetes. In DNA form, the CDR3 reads TGTGCCTGGACGGAAGGGGGAGCGGGTTACGAGCAGTACTTC. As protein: CAWTEGGAGYEQYF.